Described below is a single T cell receptor beta chain sequence and its context. The antigen remains unidentified. This specimen comes from a study of T cell responses to AZD1222 COVID-19 vaccine. Study results and limitations: Across the whole spike, CD4 TCRs peaked at regions 160-218 and 743-854. After the peak T cell response, and only then, were repertoires sampled. Spike-specific TCR breadth and depth were elevated following two AZD1222 doses.

Measured with immunoSEQ multiplex PCR; TCRdb has only the in-frame clones, and not every one. The sample has about 200,000 clones, almost 90% seen once; the top ten hold approximately 8%. With 2 bases clipped from V and 7 bases from J, the junction kept 5 bases outside the gene matches. The CDR3 sequence is 15 residues long. CDR1 and CDR2 from the germline V gene are MNHEY and SMNVEV (reference sequence). The rearrangement uses TRBV27 and TRBJ1-6, with 7 bases that match TRBD1. This clonotype was sampled from an adult in good health. The material was peripheral blood, obtained on day 0 of AZD1222 vaccination. The CDR3 spells CASSLVGQINSPLHF. The CDR3 coding sequence is TGTGCCAGCAGTTTAGTGGGACAGATAAATTCACCCCTCCACTTT.